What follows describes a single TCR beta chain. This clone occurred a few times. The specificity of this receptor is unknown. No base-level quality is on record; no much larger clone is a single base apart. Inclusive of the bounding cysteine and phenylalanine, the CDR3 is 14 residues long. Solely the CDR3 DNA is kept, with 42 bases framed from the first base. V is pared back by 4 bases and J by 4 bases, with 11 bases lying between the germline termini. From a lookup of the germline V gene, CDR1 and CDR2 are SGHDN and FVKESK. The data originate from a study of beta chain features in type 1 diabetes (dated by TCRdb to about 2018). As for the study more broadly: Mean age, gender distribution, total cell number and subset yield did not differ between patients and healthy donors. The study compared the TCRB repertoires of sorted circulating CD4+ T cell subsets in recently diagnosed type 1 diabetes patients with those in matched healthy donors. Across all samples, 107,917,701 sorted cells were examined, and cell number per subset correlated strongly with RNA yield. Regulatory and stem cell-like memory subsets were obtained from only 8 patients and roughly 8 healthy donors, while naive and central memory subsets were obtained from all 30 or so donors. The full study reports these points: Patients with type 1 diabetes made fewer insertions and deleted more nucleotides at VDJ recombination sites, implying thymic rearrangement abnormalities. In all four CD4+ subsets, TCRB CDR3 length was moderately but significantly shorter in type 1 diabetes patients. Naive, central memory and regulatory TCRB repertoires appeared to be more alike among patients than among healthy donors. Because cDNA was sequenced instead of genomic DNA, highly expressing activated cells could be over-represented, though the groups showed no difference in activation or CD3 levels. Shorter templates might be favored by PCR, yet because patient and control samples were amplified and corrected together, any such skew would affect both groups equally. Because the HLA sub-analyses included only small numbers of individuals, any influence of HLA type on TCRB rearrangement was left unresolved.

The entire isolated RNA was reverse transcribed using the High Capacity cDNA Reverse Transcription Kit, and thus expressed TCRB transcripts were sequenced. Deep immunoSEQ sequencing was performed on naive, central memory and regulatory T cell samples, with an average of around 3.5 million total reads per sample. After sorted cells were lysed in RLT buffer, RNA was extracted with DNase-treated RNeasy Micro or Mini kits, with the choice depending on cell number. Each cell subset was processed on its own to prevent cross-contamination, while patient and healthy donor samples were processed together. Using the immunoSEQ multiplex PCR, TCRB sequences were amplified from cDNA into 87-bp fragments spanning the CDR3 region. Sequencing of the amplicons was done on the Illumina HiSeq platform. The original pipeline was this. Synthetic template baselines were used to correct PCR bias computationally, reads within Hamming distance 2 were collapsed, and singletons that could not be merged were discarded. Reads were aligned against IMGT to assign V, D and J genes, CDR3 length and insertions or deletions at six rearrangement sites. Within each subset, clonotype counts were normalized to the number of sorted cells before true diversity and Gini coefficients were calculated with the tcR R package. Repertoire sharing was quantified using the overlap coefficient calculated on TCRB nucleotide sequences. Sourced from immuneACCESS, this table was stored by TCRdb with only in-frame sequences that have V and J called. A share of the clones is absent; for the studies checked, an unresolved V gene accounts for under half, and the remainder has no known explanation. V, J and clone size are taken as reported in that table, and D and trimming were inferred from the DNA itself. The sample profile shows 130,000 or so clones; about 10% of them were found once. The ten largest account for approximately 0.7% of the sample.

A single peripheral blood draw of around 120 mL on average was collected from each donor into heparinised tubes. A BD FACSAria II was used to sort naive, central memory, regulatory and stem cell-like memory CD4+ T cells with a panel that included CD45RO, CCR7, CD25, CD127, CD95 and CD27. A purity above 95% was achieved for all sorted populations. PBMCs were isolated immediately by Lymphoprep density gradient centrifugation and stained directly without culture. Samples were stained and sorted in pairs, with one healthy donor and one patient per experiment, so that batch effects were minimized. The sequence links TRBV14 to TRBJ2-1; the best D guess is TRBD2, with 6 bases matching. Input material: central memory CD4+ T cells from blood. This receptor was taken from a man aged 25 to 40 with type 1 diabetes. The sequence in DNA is TGTGCCAGCAGCCCCCTAGGGACTTACAATGAGCAGTTCTTC. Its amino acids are CASSPLGTYNEQFF.